The present T cell receptor beta chain was sequenced within a study of blood T cell repertoires in COVID-19. The overall study: The United States, Italy and Spain supplied acute and convalescent COVID-19 samples. PBMCs, B-cell-depleted T cells, or T cells were the source of the cDNA or gDNA that made up the material.

This CDR3 region has 15 residues. With V trimmed by 6 bases and J by 7 bases, 8 bases remained unmatched. From germline, CDR1 is SGHAT and CDR2 FQNNGV. Original processing methods: The assay estimated nucleated cells by amplifying reference gene primers. Assay: immunoSEQ multiplex PCR; the TCRdb copy retains only in-frame clones and omits some. The V and J calls and clone size were taken over from that table, and D and trimming were inferred from the DNA. The table has 150,000 to 200,000 clones, 84% seen once. The chain employs TRBV11-2 and TRBJ1-6; 8 bases map to TRBD1. Source material: peripheral blood. The TCR originated in a man aged 18 to 29 with active or convalescent COVID-19. Here the CDR3 DNA reads TGTGCCAGCAGGCGAAGCAGGGGGCAAAATTCACCCCTCCACTTT. This codes for CASRRSRGQNSPLHF.